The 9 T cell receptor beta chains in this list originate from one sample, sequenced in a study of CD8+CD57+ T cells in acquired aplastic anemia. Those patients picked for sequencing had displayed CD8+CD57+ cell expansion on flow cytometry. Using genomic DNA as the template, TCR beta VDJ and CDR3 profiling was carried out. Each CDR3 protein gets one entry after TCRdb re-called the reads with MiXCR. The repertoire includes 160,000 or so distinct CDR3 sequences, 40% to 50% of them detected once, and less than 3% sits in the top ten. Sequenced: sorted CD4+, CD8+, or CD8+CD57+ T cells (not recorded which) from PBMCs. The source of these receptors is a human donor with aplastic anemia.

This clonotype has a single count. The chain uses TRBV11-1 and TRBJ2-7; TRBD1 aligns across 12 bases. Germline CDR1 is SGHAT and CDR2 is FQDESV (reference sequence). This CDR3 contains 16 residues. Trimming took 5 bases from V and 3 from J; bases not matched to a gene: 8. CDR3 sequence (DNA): TGTGCCAGCAGCCCTCCGGGACAGGGGGCCCTCTACGAGCAGTACTTC. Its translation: CASSPPGQGALYEQYF.

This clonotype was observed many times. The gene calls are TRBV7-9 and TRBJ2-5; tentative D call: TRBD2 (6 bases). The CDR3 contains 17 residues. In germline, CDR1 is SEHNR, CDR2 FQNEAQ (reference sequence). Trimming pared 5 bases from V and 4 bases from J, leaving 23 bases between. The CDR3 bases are TGTGCCAGCAGCCTGCTGATGGGGGGAAACGCTGGAGAGACCCAGTACTTC. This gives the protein CASSLLMGGNAGETQYF.

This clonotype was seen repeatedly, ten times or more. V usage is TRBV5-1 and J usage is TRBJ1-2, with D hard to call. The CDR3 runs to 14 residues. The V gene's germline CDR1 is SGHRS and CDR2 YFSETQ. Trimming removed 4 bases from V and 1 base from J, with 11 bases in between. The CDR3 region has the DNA TGCGCCAGCAGCATGGATGGGAATAACTATGGCTACACCTTC. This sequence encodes CASSMDGNNYGYTF.

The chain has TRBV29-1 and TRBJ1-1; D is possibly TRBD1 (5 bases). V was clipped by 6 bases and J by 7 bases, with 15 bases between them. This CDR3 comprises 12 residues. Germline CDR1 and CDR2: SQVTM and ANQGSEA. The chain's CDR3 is CSVDGGWGEAFF. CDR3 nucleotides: TGCAGCGTAGATGGGGGGTGGGGTGAAGCTTTCTTT.

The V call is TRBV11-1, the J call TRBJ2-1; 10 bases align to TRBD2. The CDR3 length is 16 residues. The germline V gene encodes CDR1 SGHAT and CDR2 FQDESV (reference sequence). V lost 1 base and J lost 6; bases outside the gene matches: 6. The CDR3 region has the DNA TGTGCCAGCAGCTTAGTAGGGACTAGCGTATTCAATGAGCAGTTCTTC. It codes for CASSLVGTSVFNEQFF.

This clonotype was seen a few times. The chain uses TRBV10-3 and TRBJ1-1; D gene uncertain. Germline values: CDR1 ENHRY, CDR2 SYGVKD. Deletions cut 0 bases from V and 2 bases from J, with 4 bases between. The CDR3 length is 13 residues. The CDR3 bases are TGTGCCATCAGTGAGTCGGCTAACACTGAAGCTTTCTTT. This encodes CAISESANTEAFF.

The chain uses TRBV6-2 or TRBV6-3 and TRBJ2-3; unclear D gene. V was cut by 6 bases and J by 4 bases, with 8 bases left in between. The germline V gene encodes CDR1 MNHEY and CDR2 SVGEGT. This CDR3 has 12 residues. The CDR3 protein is CASSPSADTQYF. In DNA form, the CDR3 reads TGTGCCAGCAGCCCGTCGGCAGATACGCAGTATTTT.

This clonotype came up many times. CDR3 sequence reads: CAWSVQVEQYF. The DNA for the CDR3 is TGTGCCTGGAGTGTACAGGTCGAGCAGTACTTC. The chain joins TRBV30 to TRBJ2-7, with a possible D match to TRBD1 (5 bases). The germline gives CDR1 GTSNPN, CDR2 SVGIG (reference sequence). V lost 0 bases to trimming and J lost 6 bases, with 6 bases between them. This CDR3 spans 11 amino acids.

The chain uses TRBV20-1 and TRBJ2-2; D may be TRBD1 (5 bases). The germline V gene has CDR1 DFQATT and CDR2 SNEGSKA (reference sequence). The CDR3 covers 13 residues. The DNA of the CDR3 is TGCGGGGTTCCCAGGGATGACACCGGGGAGCTGTTTTTT. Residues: CGVPRDDTGELFF.